This TCR beta chain was found in a study of blood T cell repertoires in COVID-19. This table comes from immunoSEQ multiplex PCR, and its TCRdb copy is limited to in-frame clones, with some not included. Of some 260,000 clones in the sample, over 75% were seen once. The CDR3 has 12 amino acids. Germline V gene sequence: CDR1 SGHVS, CDR2 FNYEAQ. V shed 5 bases and J shed 4 bases, with 9 bases lying between them. This clone was counted between two and nine times. The clonotype was recovered from a woman in her thirties or forties who had recovered from COVID-19. The chain has TRBV7-6 and TRBJ2-7; D unresolved. Sequenced input: peripheral blood. This CDR3 reads CASSPSGYEQYF. The DNA of the CDR3 is TGTGCCAGCAGCCCCTCGGGTTACGAGCAGTACTTC.